The 3 T cell receptor beta chains in this list originate from one sample, sequenced in a study of glioma-infiltrating T cells. TCR alpha and beta CDR3 regions were amplified from RNA using iRepertoire nested multiplex PCR. Via MiXCR, TCRdb re-called the multiplex PCR reads, giving one row per CDR3 protein. The sample consists of around 170,000 distinct CDR3 sequences, around 40% of them appearing once. Sequenced: glioma tissue, nonneoplastic brain tissue, or PBMCs (not recorded which). These receptors all stem from a human donor with low-grade glioma or glioblastoma, undergoing nonglioma brain surgery, or in good health (not recorded which).

This clonotype has only a few counts. The CDR3 loop reads CASSQDLGGNQPQHF. The CDR3 DNA sequence: TGCGCCAGCAGCCAAGACCTTGGGGGGAATCAGCCCCAGCATTTT. The V gene is TRBV4-1, the J gene TRBJ1-5, with D possibly being TRBD1 (5 bases). In germline, CDR1 is MGHRA, CDR2 YSYEKL. Trimming shortened V by 0 bases and J by 4 bases, and 10 bases separated the two germline ends. The CDR3 length is 15 residues.

In its sample, this clonotype was seen many times. This sequence joins TRBV25-1 and TRBJ2-2; D unclear. CDR1 is MGHDK, CDR2 SYGVNS, per germline. The CDR3 is made up of 13 amino acids. Trimming stripped 7 bases from V and 4 bases from J, with 10 bases between. CDR3 in DNA: TGTGCCAGCAAGGGCCGGAGCACCGGGGAGCTGTTTTTT. Its protein product is CASKGRSTGELFF.

This clonotype has a count of ten or more. V gene TRBV28 combines with J gene TRBJ1-2, with unresolved D. Per germline, CDR1 MDHEN and CDR2 SYDVKM. CDR3 length: 12 amino acids. V was pared by 8 bases and J by 9 bases, with 16 bases between. The CDR3 region is CASGPRTSSYTF. The CDR3 region has the DNA TGTGCCAGCGGTCCCAGGACGTCGAGCTACACCTTC.